Each of the 11 T cell receptor beta chains below was sequenced from the same sample in a study of blood T cells in healthy people across ages. Sample-barcoded 5' priming and a J-beta primer mix drove a second PCR of about 6 to 12 cycles. From the 5' RACE reads, TCRdb called clonotypes with MiXCR, one entry per CDR3 protein. Of hundreds of thousands of distinct CDR3 sequences listed, more than 20% are singletons. The sequenced material came from blood. These receptors originate from a man between 65 and 79 years old in good health.

The gene calls are TRBV20-1 and TRBJ2-5, with TRBD2 matching 9 bases. This CDR3 comprises 15 residues. Germline V lookup: CDR1 DFQATT, CDR2 SNEGSKA (reference sequence). Unmatched junction bases numbered 13, after V lost 6 bases and J lost 5 bases. The CDR3 nucleotides are TGCAGTGCCAAAGGGGAGCTAGCGGGATGGGAGACCCAGTACTTC. The encoded protein is CSAKGELAGWETQYF.

This clonotype was found a few times. A much more abundant neighbour one base away suggests this may be a read error. V is TRBV6-6 and J is TRBJ2-5, with D possibly matching TRBD1 (6 bases). CDR3 size: 12 residues. V was clipped by 11 bases and J by 6 bases, with 16 bases between them. Germline V gene data show CDR1 as MNHNY and CDR2 as SVGAGI (reference sequence). CDR3 DNA: TGTGCCTGCACAGAGGGGGACCAGACCCAGTACTTC. Amino acids: CACTEGDQTQYF.

About this clonotype: The junction and the germline gene differ at one end; a read error may be behind it. The gene calls are TRBV7-9 and TRBJ2-3, with D maybe TRBD1 (5 bases). Germline V gene sequence: CDR1 SEHNR, CDR2 FQNEAQ (reference sequence). This CDR3 comprises 13 residues. The CDR3 sequence is CASSAERTGTQYF. DNA for the CDR3: TGTGCCAGCAGCGCGGAACGAACAGGTACGCAGTATTTT.

This clonotype appeared many times. The chain recombines TRBV20-1 with TRBJ2-7, with D perhaps assigned TRBD1 or TRBD2 (5 bases each). Per germline, CDR1 DFQATT and CDR2 SNEGSKA (reference sequence). V was cut by 6 bases and J by 6 bases, with 18 bases left in between. This CDR3 is 13 amino acids long. For the CDR3, the DNA is TGCAGTGCGACCGGGACGGCGAACGGCGAGCAGTACTTC. Translated, it gives CSATGTANGEQYF.

This clonotype has a handful of counts. The chain uses TRBV20-1 and TRBJ2-7; 7 bases map to TRBD1. Germline CDR1 is DFQATT and CDR2 is SNEGSKA (reference sequence). Losses at the gene ends were 5 bases for V and 4 bases for J; bases not matched to a gene: 8. The CDR3 loop spans 13 amino acids. The CDR3 sequence: CSAATGQLYEQYF. DNA for the CDR3: TGCAGTGCTGCCACGGGACAGCTTTACGAGCAGTACTTC.

The gene calls are TRBV4-2 and TRBJ2-5; TRBD2 matches 12 bases. The V segment lost 4 bases and the J segment 5 bases; nucleotides outside the gene matches: 11. The CDR3 runs 17 residues. The germline V gene encodes CDR1 LGHNA and CDR2 YNFKEQ. CDR3 protein: CASSRSSTSGRGETQYF. CDR3 DNA sequence: TGTGCCAGCAGCCGCTCGTCGACTAGCGGGAGAGGGGAGACCCAGTACTTC.

There are many counts of this clonotype. The chain links TRBV15 to TRBJ2-3; D not certain. Germline CDR1 is LNHNV and CDR2 is YYDKDF (reference sequence). The V end was cut by 0 bases, the J end by 2 bases, with 9 bases between. The CDR3 is 15 residues long. The CDR3 spells CATSREGRNTDTQYF. Written as DNA, the CDR3 is TGTGCCACCAGCAGAGAAGGACGAAACACAGATACGCAGTATTTT.

The chain combines TRBV9 with TRBJ2-2, with D possibly TRBD1 on 5 matching bases. The CDR3 extends over 14 amino acids. Germline CDR1 and CDR2: SGDLS and YYNGEE. Deletions cut 4 bases from V and 7 bases from J, with 14 bases between. The CDR3 spells CASSRSWGGGELFF. The CDR3 coding sequence is TGTGCCAGCAGCCGTAGCTGGGGCGGCGGGGAGCTGTTTTTT. The variable domain in full, completed from reference TRBV9 and TRBJ2-2, reads DSGVTQTPKHLITATGQRVTLRCSPRSGDLSVYWYQQSLDQGLQFLIQYYNGEERAKGNILERFSAQQFPDLHSELNLSSLELGDSALYFCASSRSWGGGELFFGEGSRLTVL.

This clonotype was detected only a few times. The J gene is TRBJ1-4, the V gene TRBV11-2; the match to TRBD1 covers 7 bases. The CDR3 loop spans 16 amino acids. The V gene end was trimmed by 1 base and the J gene end by 4 bases; junction bases not matched to a gene: 6. Germline-derived CDR1 and CDR2 are SGHAT and FQNNGV. CDR3 nucleotides: TGTGCCAGCAGCTTAGTAGGGGGCGCCCTTAATGAAAAACTGTTTTTT. Amino acid sequence: CASSLVGGALNEKLFF.

Only one count was recorded for this clonotype. The genes are TRBV20-1 and TRBJ1-2; D not resolved. The germline V gene encodes CDR1 DFQATT and CDR2 SNEGSKA (reference sequence). The CDR3 extends over 15 amino acids. Trimming removed 5 bases from V and 0 bases from J, with 16 bases in between. The CDR3 loop reads CSAPEVAGSNYGYTF. In DNA form, the CDR3 reads TGCAGTGCTCCCGAGGTGGCAGGTTCTAACTATGGCTACACCTTC.

The J gene is TRBJ2-5, the V gene TRBV7-2; TRBD2 matches 8 bases. This CDR3 contains 18 residues. With V trimmed by 5 bases and J by 4 bases, 18 bases remained unmatched. In germline, CDR1 is SGHTA, CDR2 FQGNSA. The CDR3 protein is CASSPQGPRTSTRETQYF. Written as DNA, the CDR3 is TGTGCCAGCAGCCCCCAGGGTCCGAGGACTAGCACCAGAGAGACCCAGTACTTC.